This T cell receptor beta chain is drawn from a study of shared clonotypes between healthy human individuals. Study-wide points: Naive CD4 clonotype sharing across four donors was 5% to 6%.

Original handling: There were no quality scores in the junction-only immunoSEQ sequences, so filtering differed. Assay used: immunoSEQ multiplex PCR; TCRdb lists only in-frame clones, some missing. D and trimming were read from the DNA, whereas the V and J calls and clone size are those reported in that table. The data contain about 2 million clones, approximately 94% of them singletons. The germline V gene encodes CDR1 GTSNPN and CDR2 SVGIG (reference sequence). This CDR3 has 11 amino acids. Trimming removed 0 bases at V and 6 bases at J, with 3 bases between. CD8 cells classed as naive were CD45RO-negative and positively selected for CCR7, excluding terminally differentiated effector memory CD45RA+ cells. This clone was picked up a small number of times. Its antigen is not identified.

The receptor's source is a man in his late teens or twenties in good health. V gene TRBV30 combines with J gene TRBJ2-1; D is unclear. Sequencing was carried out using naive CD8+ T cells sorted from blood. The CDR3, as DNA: TGTGCCTGGAGTGTAACCAATGAGCAGTTCTTC. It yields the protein CAWSVTNEQFF. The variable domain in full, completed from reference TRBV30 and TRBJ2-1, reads SQTIHQWPATLVQPVGSPLSLECTVEGTSNPNLYWYRQAAGRGLQLLFYSVGIGQISSEVPQNLSASRPQDRQFILSSKKLLLSDSGFYLCAWSVTNEQFFGPGTRLTVL.